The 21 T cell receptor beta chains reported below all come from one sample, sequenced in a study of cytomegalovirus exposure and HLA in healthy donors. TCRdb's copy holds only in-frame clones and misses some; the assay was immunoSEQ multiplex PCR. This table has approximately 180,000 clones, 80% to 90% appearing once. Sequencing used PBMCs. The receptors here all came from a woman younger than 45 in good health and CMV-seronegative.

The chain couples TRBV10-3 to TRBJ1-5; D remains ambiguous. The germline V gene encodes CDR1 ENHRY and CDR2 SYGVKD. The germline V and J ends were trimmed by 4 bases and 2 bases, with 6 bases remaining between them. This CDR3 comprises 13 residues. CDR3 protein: CAISGPGNQPQHF. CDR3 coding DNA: TGTGCCATCAGTGGCCCAGGCAATCAGCCCCAGCATTTT.

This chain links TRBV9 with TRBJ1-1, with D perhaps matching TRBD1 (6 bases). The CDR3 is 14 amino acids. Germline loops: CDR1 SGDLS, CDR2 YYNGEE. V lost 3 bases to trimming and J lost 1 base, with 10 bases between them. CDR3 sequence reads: CASSEATGNTEAFF. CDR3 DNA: TGTGCCAGCAGCGAGGCGACAGGGAACACTGAAGCTTTCTTT.

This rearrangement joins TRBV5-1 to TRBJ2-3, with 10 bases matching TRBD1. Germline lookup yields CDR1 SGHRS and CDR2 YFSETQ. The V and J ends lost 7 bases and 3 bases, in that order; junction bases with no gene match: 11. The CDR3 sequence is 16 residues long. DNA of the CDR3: TGCGCCAGCTCACAGGAGTTGGGACAGGGGACAGATACGCAGTATTTT. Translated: CASSQELGQGTDTQYF.

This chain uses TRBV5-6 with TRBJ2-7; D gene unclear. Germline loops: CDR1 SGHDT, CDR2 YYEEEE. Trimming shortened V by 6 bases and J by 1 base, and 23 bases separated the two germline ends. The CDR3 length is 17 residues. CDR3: CASTYKSLASWSYEQYF. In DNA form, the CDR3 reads TGTGCCAGCACCTACAAATCATTGGCTAGTTGGTCCTACGAGCAGTACTTC. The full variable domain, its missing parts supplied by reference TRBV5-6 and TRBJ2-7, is DAGVTQSPTHLIKTRGQQVTLRCSPKSGHDTVSWYQQALGQGPQFIFQYYEEEERQRGNFPDRFSGHQFPNYSSELNVNALLLGDSALYLCASTYKSLASWSYEQYFGPGTRLTVT.

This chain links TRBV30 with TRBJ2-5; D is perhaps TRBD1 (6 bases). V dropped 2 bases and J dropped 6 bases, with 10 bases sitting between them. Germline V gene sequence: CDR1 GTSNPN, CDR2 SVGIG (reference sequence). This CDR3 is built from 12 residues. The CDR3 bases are TGTGCCTGGAGTTCAGGGGCTCAGACCCAGTACTTC. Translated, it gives CAWSSGAQTQYF.

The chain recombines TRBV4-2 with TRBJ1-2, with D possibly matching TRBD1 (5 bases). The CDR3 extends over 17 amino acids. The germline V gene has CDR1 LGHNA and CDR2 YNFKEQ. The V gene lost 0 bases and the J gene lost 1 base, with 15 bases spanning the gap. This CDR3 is CASSQDDSDPINYGYTF. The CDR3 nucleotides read TGTGCCAGCAGCCAAGATGACAGCGATCCAATTAACTATGGCTACACCTTC.

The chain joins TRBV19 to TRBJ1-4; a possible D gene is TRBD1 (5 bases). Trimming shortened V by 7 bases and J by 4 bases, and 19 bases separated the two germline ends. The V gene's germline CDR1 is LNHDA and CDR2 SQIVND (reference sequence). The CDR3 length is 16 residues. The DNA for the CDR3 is TGTGCCAGTAAGCAGGGTAGGGTGGAACATAATGAAAAACTGTTTTTT. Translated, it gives CASKQGRVEHNEKLFF.

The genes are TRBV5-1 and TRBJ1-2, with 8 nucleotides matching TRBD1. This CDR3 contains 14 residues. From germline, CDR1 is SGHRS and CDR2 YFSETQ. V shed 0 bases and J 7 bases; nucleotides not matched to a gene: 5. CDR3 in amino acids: CASSLEQGARGYTF. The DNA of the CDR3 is TGCGCCAGCAGCTTGGAGCAGGGGGCGCGTGGCTACACCTTC. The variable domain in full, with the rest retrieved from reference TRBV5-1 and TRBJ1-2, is KAGVTQTPRYLIKTRGQQVTLSCSPISGHRSVSWYQQTPGQGLQFLFEYFSETQRNKGNFPGRFSGRQFSNSRSEMNVSTLELGDSALYLCASSLEQGARGYTFGSGTRLTVV.

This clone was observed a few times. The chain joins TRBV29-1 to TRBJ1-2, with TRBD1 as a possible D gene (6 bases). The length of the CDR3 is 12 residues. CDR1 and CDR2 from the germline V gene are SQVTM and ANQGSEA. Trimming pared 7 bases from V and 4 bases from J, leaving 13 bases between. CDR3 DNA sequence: TGCAGCGCCCAAGGACAGCCCTATGGCTACACCTTC. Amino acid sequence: CSAQGQPYGYTF.

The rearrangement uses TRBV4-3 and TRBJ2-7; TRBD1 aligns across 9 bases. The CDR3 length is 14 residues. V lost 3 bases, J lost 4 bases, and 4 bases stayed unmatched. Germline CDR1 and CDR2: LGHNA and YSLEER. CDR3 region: CASSHLGQGYEQYF. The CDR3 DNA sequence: TGCGCCAGCAGCCATCTCGGACAGGGGTACGAGCAGTACTTC.

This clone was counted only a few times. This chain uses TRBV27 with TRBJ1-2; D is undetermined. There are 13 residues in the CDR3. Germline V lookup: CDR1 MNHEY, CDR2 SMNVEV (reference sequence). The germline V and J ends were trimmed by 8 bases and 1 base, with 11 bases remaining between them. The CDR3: CASSKRSNYGYTF. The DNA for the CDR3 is TGTGCCAGCTCCAAGCGGAGTAACTATGGCTACACCTTC.

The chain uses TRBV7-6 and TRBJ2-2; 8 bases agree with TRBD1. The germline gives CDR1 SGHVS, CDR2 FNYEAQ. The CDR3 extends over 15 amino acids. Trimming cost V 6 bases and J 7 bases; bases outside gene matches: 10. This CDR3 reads CASSRGQGINGELFF. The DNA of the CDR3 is TGTGCCAGCAGTCGAGGACAGGGTATTAACGGGGAGCTGTTTTTT.

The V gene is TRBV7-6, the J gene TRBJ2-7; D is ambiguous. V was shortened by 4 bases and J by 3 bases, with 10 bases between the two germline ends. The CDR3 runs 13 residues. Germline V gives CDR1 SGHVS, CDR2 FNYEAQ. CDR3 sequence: CASSSDLNYEQYF. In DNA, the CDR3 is TGTGCCAGCAGCTCCGACTTAAACTACGAGCAGTACTTC. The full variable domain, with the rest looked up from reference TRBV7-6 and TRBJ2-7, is GAGVSQSPRYKVTKRGQDVALRCDPISGHVSLYWYRQALGQGPEFLTYFNYEAQQDKSGLPNDRFSAERPEGSISTLTIQRTEQRDSAMYRCASSSDLNYEQYFGPGTRLTVT.

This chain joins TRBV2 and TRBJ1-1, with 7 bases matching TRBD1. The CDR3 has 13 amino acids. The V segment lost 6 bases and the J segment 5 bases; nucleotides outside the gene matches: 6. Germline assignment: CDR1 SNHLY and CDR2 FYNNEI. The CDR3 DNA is TGTGCCAGCAGACAGGGGTGGGGAACTGAAGCTTTCTTT. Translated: CASRQGWGTEAFF.

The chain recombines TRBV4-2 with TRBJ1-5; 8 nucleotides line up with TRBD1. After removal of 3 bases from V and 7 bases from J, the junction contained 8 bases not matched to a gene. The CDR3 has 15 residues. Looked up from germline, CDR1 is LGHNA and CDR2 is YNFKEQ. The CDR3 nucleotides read TGTGCCAGCAGCCAGGAAGGACAGGGCCGCCAGCCCCAGCATTTT. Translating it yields CASSQEGQGRQPQHF.

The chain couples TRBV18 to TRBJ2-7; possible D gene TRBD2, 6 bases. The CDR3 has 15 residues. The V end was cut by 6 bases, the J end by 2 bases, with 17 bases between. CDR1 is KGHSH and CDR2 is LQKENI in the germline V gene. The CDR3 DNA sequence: TGTGCCAGCTCCCACATCGGAGGGAGCACCTACGAGCAGTACTTC. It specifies CASSHIGGSTYEQYF.

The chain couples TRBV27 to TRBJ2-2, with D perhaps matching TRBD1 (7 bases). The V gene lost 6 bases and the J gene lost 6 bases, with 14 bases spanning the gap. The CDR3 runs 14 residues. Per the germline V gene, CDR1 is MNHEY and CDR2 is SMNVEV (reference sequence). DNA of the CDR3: TGTGCCAGCAGGCTGTCAGGGGGGTCCGGGGAGCTGTTTTTT. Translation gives CASRLSGGSGELFF.

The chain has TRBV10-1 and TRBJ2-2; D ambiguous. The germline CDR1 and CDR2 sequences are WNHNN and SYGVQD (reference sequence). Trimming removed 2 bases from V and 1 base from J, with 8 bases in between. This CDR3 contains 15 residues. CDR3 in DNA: TGCGCCAGCAGTGAGAACCCAGAGAACACCGGGGAGCTGTTTTTT. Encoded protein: CASSENPENTGELFF.

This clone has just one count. The CDR3 loop is CSVARVALSEPNEQFF. The DNA of the CDR3 is TGCAGCGTTGCACGTGTTGCACTCTCCGAGCCCAATGAGCAGTTCTTC. This sequence joins TRBV29-1 and TRBJ2-1; D gene uncertain. The V end lost 4 bases, the J end lost 6 bases, and 22 bases lay between the germline ends. This CDR3 spans 16 amino acids. Germline-derived CDR1 and CDR2 are SQVTM and ANQGSEA.

This CDR3 is CASRPRGGGETQYF. The CDR3 bases are TGTGCCAGCAGACCCCGTGGGGGGGGAGAGACCCAGTACTTC. This chain links TRBV14 with TRBJ2-5, with TRBD2 matching 7 bases. V was clipped by 6 bases and J by 4 bases; unmatched bases: 8. The CDR3 runs to 14 residues. Germline CDR1 is SGHDN and CDR2 is FVKESK.

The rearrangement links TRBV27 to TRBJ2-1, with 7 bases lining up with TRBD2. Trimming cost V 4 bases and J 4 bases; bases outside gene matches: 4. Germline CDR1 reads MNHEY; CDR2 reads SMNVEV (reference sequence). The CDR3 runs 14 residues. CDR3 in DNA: TGTGCCAGCAGTTGGGGGACTACTTACAATGAGCAGTTCTTC. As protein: CASSWGTTYNEQFF.